This TCR beta chain was observed in a study of response to subunit inactivated influenza vaccine (dated by TCRdb to the late 2010s). Study-level background: To follow how T cells responded to a trivalent subunit inactivated influenza vaccine, the researchers relied on deep quantitative profiling of the T cell receptor repertoire. The study at large found these results: The authors proposed that each seasonal influenza vaccination may bring in only a limited number of new T cells.

As for this clonotype: Its antigen remains unidentified. No qualities accompany the bases; no much larger clone lies one base away.

The protocol used for the library was RT-PCR. Sequenced on an Illumina HiSeq 2500. The public reads were reanalyzed by TCRdb: fastp trimming at Q25, MiXCR alignment, in-frame beta chains only. Each record represents a unique CDR3 protein, reported with the most common genes and DNA among its rows. Present in this sample are about 520,000 distinct CDR3 sequences, less than 7.5% of which were seen just once. The ten largest clones represent roughly 13% of the sample. From the germline V gene (reference sequence), CDR1 is LGHDT and CDR2 is YNNKEL. V is cut by 4 bases and J by 1 base, and the space between the germline ends is 10 bases. The CDR3, cysteine through phenylalanine, is 14 amino acids long. CDR3 DNA is the only sequence kept; it has 42 bases, read in frame from the first base.

Material: PBMCs from blood, obtained about 23 months after vaccination. This sequence was found in a man between 50 and 69 years old who received an inactivated influenza vaccine. Donor details come from another sample of the same person, matched by shared clones. In this chain, TRBV3-1 is recombined with TRBJ2-5; the D segment cannot be called with confidence. The CDR3 region has the sequence CASSRRQTQETQYF. The nucleotides are TGTGCCAGCAGCCGTCGGCAAACCCAAGAGACCCAGTACTTC.